Below are 14 T cell receptor beta chains sequenced from a single sample in a study of long-term antiretroviral therapy in people with HIV. The authors ran the immunoSEQ assay, v3.0, at survey level. Profiling relied on immunoSEQ multiplex PCR, and the TCRdb table lists in-frame clones only, not all of them. Among over 20,000 clones listed, 70% to 85% were seen once. Sequencing was performed on unsorted PBMCs, taken 0.1 years before starting antiretroviral therapy. The receptor set was obtained from a man younger than 35 with HIV.

This chain connects TRBV18 to TRBJ2-2; D gene unclear. The CDR3 extends over 14 amino acids. Germline-derived CDR1 and CDR2 are KGHSH and LQKENI. The V and J ends lost 2 bases and 1 base respectively, with 5 bases between them. CDR3 nucleotide sequence: TGTGCCAGCTCACCAGGGTGGAACACCGGGGAGCTGTTTTTT. Its protein is CASSPGWNTGELFF.

The chain links TRBV6-4 to TRBJ2-3; 10 bases are shared with TRBD2. Trimming at V came to 3 bases and at J to 4 bases, leaving 4 bases not matched to a gene. Germline CDR1 and CDR2: MRHNA and SNTAGT. The CDR3 spans 15 residues. The CDR3, as DNA: TGTGCCAGCAGTGAAGTAGCGGGGGGCTCAGATACGCAGTATTTT. Translated: CASSEVAGGSDTQYF.

This clone was seen a handful of times. The chain uses TRBV27 and TRBJ1-3; 7 nucleotides align to TRBD1. This CDR3 spans 14 amino acids. Germline-derived CDR1 and CDR2 are MNHEY and SMNVEV (reference sequence). V lost 5 bases to trimming and J lost 4 bases; unmatched junction nucleotides: 5. The CDR3 sequence is CASSATGSGNTIYF. In DNA, the CDR3 is TGTGCCAGCAGTGCGACAGGGTCCGGAAACACCATATATTTT.

The J gene is TRBJ2-1, the V gene TRBV29-1, with D possibly being TRBD2 (6 bases). Trimming cost V 8 bases and J 5 bases, with 13 bases left between them. CDR1 is SQVTM, CDR2 ANQGSEA, per germline. The CDR3 has 12 residues. CDR3 DNA: TGCAGCTCCGGACTATTTAACAATGAGCAGTTCTTC. Residues: CSSGLFNNEQFF.

J is TRBJ1-1 and V is TRBV29-1; D is unclear. The V end lost 4 bases, the J end lost 6 bases, and 15 bases lay between the germline ends. The V gene's germline CDR1 is SQVTM and CDR2 ANQGSEA. This CDR3 has 13 residues. The CDR3 sequence: CSVVTAFWAEAFF. The CDR3 DNA reads as TGCAGCGTTGTTACAGCTTTTTGGGCTGAAGCTTTCTTT.

The V gene is TRBV7-9, the J gene TRBJ2-7, with D possibly being TRBD1 (6 bases). CDR1 is SEHNR, CDR2 FQNEAQ, per germline (reference sequence). The CDR3 is made up of 14 amino acids. V was clipped by 5 bases and J by 1 base, with 12 bases between them. CDR3 DNA sequence: TGTGCCAGCAGCCCTCAGACAGGTTCCTACGAGCAGTACTTC. This gives the protein CASSPQTGSYEQYF.

The CDR3 is CASRSGMETQYF. As DNA, the CDR3 is TGTGCCAGCAGGAGCGGGATGGAGACCCAGTACTTC. This chain connects TRBV6-5 to TRBJ2-5; TRBD2 aligns across 7 bases. Germline CDR1 and CDR2: MNHEY and SVGAGI. This CDR3 is built from 12 residues. The ends lost 6 bases at V and 5 bases at J; junction bases unmatched: 3.

This clone is labeled as medium-sized (0.01 to 0.1%). The chain joins TRBV4-1 to TRBJ2-7; either TRBD1 or TRBD2 may supply D (5 bases each). The length of the CDR3 is 15 residues. Germline lookup yields CDR1 MGHRA and CDR2 YSYEKL. Between the trimmed V and J ends, which lost 4 bases and 7 bases, there was a span of 20 bases. CDR3 loop: CASSLYRDLDGEQYF. As DNA, the CDR3 is TGCGCCAGCAGCCTTTACCGGGACCTCGATGGGGAGCAGTACTTC.

The V call is TRBV6-5, the J call TRBJ2-3; D not resolved. There are 12 residues in the CDR3. V was pared by 7 bases and J by 7 bases, with 12 bases between. Germline V gene sequence: CDR1 MNHEY, CDR2 SVGAGI. The CDR3 loop reads CASTTEKYTQYF. The CDR3 DNA reads TGTGCCAGCACCACAGAGAAATATACGCAGTATTTT.

This clone was counted a few times. J is TRBJ1-2 and V is TRBV6-1; maybe TRBD1 (5 bases). This CDR3 has 14 residues. V dropped 5 bases and J dropped 3 bases, with 13 bases sitting between them. Germline CDR1 is MNHNS and CDR2 is SASEGT. The CDR3 DNA is TGTGCCAGCAGTACCCCAGGGAGAGACTATGGCTACACCTTC. Residues: CASSTPGRDYGYTF.

J is TRBJ2-2 and V is TRBV7-2; D is undetermined. The CDR3 runs 14 residues. Deletions cut 5 bases from V and 1 base from J, with 8 bases between. CDR1 SGHTA and CDR2 FQGNSA come from the germline V gene. The CDR3 protein is CASSPWGNTGELFF. Written as DNA, the CDR3 is TGTGCCAGCAGCCCCTGGGGGAACACCGGGGAGCTGTTTTTT.

The rearrangement links TRBV6-1 to TRBJ1-2; D perhaps matches TRBD1 (5 bases). V shed 6 bases and J shed 5 bases, with 7 bases lying between them. This CDR3 has 11 residues. The germline gives CDR1 MNHNS, CDR2 SASEGT. The CDR3 coding sequence is TGTGCCAGCAGGTGGGGGTATGGCTACACCTTC. It translates to CASRWGYGYTF.

The V call is TRBV2, the J call TRBJ2-2; D not certain. Germline CDR1 and CDR2: SNHLY and FYNNEI. This CDR3 is 14 amino acids long. The ends were cut back, 0 bases at V and 8 bases at J, with 10 bases in the middle. The CDR3 DNA reads as TGTGCCAGCAGTGAAGCAGGCTTCGAGGGGGAGCTGTTTTTT. Encoded protein: CASSEAGFEGELFF.

This clone was recorded a few times. The chain recombines TRBV2 with TRBJ2-7; D is uncertain. The CDR3 has 12 amino acids. Germline assignment: CDR1 SNHLY and CDR2 FYNNEI. V dropped 7 bases and J dropped 1 base, with 8 bases sitting between them. CDR3 coding DNA: TGTGCCAGCAAGGACCTTTCCTACGAGCAGTACTTC. Translation: CASKDLSYEQYF.